The 12 T cell receptor beta chains presented below share a single source sample, sequenced in a study of T cells after yellow fever vaccination. TCRdb called the 5' RACE reads again in MiXCR, with one record for every CDR3 protein. The data hold 150,000 or so distinct CDR3 sequences, with about 7% observed a single time. The source was CD4+ T cells sorted from PBMCs, collected about 5 days after the first yellow fever vaccination. Receptors originate from a man younger than 30 who received the YFV17D yellow fever vaccine.

This clonotype appeared many times. The V gene is TRBV12-3 or TRBV12-4, the J gene TRBJ2-5; 7 nucleotides agree with TRBD2. Trimming at V came to 3 bases and at J to 3 bases, leaving 1 base not matched to a gene. This CDR3 is 13 amino acids long. The CDR3 reads CASSFRGEETQYF. The CDR3 coding sequence is TGTGCCAGCAGTTTTCGGGGGGAAGAGACCCAGTACTTC.

This clonotype showed up many times. The chain has TRBV7-2 and TRBJ1-2, with D possibly matching TRBD1 (5 bases). This CDR3 comprises 14 residues. The germline V gene has CDR1 SGHTA and CDR2 FQGNSA. With 1 base removed from V and 10 bases from J, the gap between germline ends came to 16 bases. CDR3 sequence: CASSLGRSREDYTF. The DNA for the CDR3 is TGTGCCAGCAGCTTAGGTAGGAGCAGGGAGGACTACACCTTC.

This clonotype was seen many times. CDR3 loop: CASSQGGRGHGDTQYF. The CDR3 DNA reads as TGTGCCAGCAGCCAAGGTGGGAGGGGGCACGGAGATACGCAGTATTTT. J is TRBJ2-3 and V is TRBV5-4; D may match TRBD1 or TRBD2 (7 bases each). Between the trimmed V and J ends, which lost 4 bases and 5 bases, there was a span of 20 bases. The CDR3 has 16 residues. CDR1 and CDR2 from the germline V gene are SGHNT and YYREEE (reference sequence).

This chain joins TRBV19 and TRBJ1-4, with D maybe TRBD1 (6 bases). The CDR3 length is 15 residues. Per the germline V gene, CDR1 is LNHDA and CDR2 is SQIVND (reference sequence). V was cut by 6 bases and J by 7 bases, with 18 bases left in between. The CDR3 is CASSAGGGLGEKLFF. DNA of the CDR3: TGTGCCAGTAGCGCCGGAGGGGGGCTAGGTGAAAAACTGTTTTTT.

This clonotype occurred a few times. The genes are TRBV7-1 and TRBJ2-7; D unresolved. TRBV7-1 is flagged as an ORF with uncertain function. The CDR3 is 13 amino acids. The ends were cut back, 5 bases at V and 6 bases at J, with 14 bases in the middle. CDR3 sequence reads: CASSPGLSCEQYV. The CDR3 DNA is TGTGCCAGCAGCCCTGGGCTCAGCTGCGAGCAGTACGTC.

This clonotype was counted at least ten times. V is TRBV7-2 and J is TRBJ2-1; unclear D gene. The V end was cut by 8 bases, the J end by 7 bases, with 12 bases between. Germline V gene lookup returns CDR1 SGHTA and CDR2 FQGNSA. The CDR3 has 12 residues. CDR3 protein: CASSPGGNEQFF. Written as DNA, the CDR3 is TGTGCCAGCTCACCAGGCGGAAATGAGCAGTTCTTC.

This clonotype was detected only a few times. J is TRBJ2-2 and V is TRBV3-1, with TRBD2 identical over 10 bases. Germline assignment: CDR1 LGHDT and CDR2 YNNKEL (reference sequence). The CDR3 length is 18 residues. V gave up 7 bases and J gave up 5 bases; unmatched junction bases: 16. The CDR3 DNA is TGTGCCAGCAAACGGGCAGCGGGGGGGCCGGGAGGAACCGGGGAGCTGTTTTTT. Protein sequence: CASKRAAGGPGGTGELFF.

This clonotype was seen repeatedly, ten times or more. The genes are TRBV7-2 and TRBJ2-6; a possible D gene is TRBD1 (6 bases). Germline-derived CDR1 and CDR2 are SGHTA and FQGNSA. V lost 4 bases, J lost 0 bases, and 13 bases lay in between. CDR3 length: 17 residues. CDR3 sequence (DNA): TGTGCCAGCAGCTCTGGACAGTTTGGCTCTGGGGCCAACGTCCTGACTTTC. Translated: CASSSGQFGSGANVLTF.

This clonotype was counted between two and nine times. The chain couples TRBV6-2 or TRBV6-3 to TRBJ2-7, with 10 bases identical to TRBD1. V lost 7 bases, J lost 3 bases, and 12 bases stayed unmatched. CDR1 and CDR2 (germline): MNHEY, SVGEGT. CDR3 size: 16 residues. This CDR3 is CASIPAGQGSGYEQYF. The CDR3 region has the DNA TGTGCCAGCATCCCCGCGGGACAGGGGTCTGGCTACGAGCAGTACTTC.

The chain combines TRBV5-1 with TRBJ2-5, with TRBD1 identical over 11 bases. CDR3 length: 16 residues. Germline values: CDR1 SGHRS, CDR2 YFSETQ. V shed 4 bases and J 4 bases; nucleotides not matched to a gene: 9. The CDR3, as DNA: TGCGCCAGCAGCCCCGGGACAGGGGGAAAAGCAGAGACCCAGTACTTC. It translates to CASSPGTGGKAETQYF.

This chain connects TRBV5-6 to TRBJ2-3, with D tentatively TRBD1 (6 bases). The CDR3 runs to 16 residues. Germline V gene sequence: CDR1 SGHDT, CDR2 YYEEEE. The V and J ends lost 1 base and 2 bases respectively, with 14 bases between them. CDR3 bases: TGTGCCAGCAGCTTGTCGATACAGGGACACACAGATACGCAGTATTTT. It yields the protein CASSLSIQGHTDTQYF.

The chain couples TRBV3-1 to TRBJ1-3; D may be TRBD1 (5 bases). The ends were cut back, 4 bases at V and 5 bases at J, with 12 bases in the middle. CDR1 is LGHDT and CDR2 is YNNKEL in the germline V gene (reference sequence). The CDR3 extends over 14 amino acids. CDR3 residues: CASSRDGRRNTIYF. The CDR3 region has the DNA TGTGCCAGCAGCCGGGACGGGCGTAGAAACACCATATATTTT. The complete variable domain, with remaining parts taken from reference TRBV3-1 and TRBJ1-3, reads DTAVSQTPKYLVTQMGNDKSIKCEQNLGHDTMYWYKQDSKKFLKIMFSYNNKELIINETVPNRFSPKSPDKAHLNLHINSLELGDSAVYFCASSRDGRRNTIYFGEGSWLTVV.